This T cell receptor (beta chain) was sequenced during a study of neurological immune-mediated disorders. As to time point: longitudinal time-point 1 (baseline). This clonotype appeared many times. From germline, CDR1 is MGHRA and CDR2 YSYEKL. Trimming shortened V by 1 base and J by 0 bases, and 12 bases separated the two germline ends. The CDR3 covers 16 residues. TCRdb re-analysed the 5' RACE reads in MiXCR, keeping a single row per CDR3 protein. The sample has under 40,000 distinct CDR3 sequences; 3% to 3.5% are singletons. The sequenced sample was PBMCs. The TCR was taken from an older woman with multiple sclerosis. The J gene is TRBJ1-2, the V gene TRBV4-1; D gene unclear. CDR3 in amino acids: CASSQGLREPNYGYTF. The CDR3 DNA reads as TGCGCCAGCAGCCAAGGGCTGAGGGAGCCTAACTATGGCTACACCTTC.